The clone carrying this TCR beta chain was seen a few times. No antigen is known for it. CDR3 length: 16 residues. Per the germline V gene, CDR1 is SGHNT and CDR2 is YENEEA. Trimming took 4 bases from V and 5 from J; bases not matched to a gene: 8. This record belongs to a study of beta chain features in type 1 diabetes. Points from the study as a whole: Whatever favoring of shorter templates PCR might show would apply equally to patients and controls. People with Type 1 diabetes carried modestly yet significantly shorter TCRB CDR3s in all four CD4+ subsets.

cDNA synthesis used the whole RNA isolate, giving expressed TCRB sequences. This table comes from immunoSEQ multiplex PCR, and its TCRdb copy is limited to in-frame clones, with some not included. This sample carries 200,000 to 300,000 clones, approximately 15% of them seen once, and the ten largest clones take approximately 0.018%. V gene TRBV11-3 combines with J gene TRBJ2-5; 12 bases match TRBD1. The source is a young man with type 1 diabetes. Source material: naive CD4+ T cells from blood. Here the CDR3 DNA reads TGTGCCAGCAGCTCCCGGGGGACAGGGGGCAAGGAGACCCAGTACTTC. Its protein product is CASSSRGTGGKETQYF.